These 17 T cell receptor beta chains came from one sample sequenced in a study of cytomegalovirus exposure and HLA in healthy donors. Researchers ran the PCR with 60 Vbeta and 13 Jbeta primers. Clones were read by immunoSEQ multiplex PCR, and TCRdb kept only the in-frame ones, dropping some. The table has about 150,000 clones, just under 80% seen once. Sequences were obtained from PBMCs. These receptors were taken from a woman aged 45-60 years in good health and CMV-seropositive.

V gene TRBV9 combines with J gene TRBJ2-7; TRBD1 matches 7 bases. Looked up from germline, CDR1 is SGDLS and CDR2 is YYNGEE. V gave up 0 bases and J gave up 3 bases; unmatched junction bases: 3. The CDR3 spans 14 residues. In DNA, the CDR3 is TGTGCCAGCAGCGTAGGGGACAGATACTACGAGCAGTACTTC. It specifies CASSVGDRYYEQYF.

This sequence joins TRBV7-9 and TRBJ1-1, with D possibly being TRBD1 (6 bases). The V gene's germline CDR1 is SEHNR and CDR2 FQNEAQ (reference sequence). The ends were cut back, 5 bases at V and 1 base at J, with 8 bases in the middle. The CDR3 sequence is 13 residues long. In DNA, the CDR3 is TGTGCCAGCAGCCAACAGGGGAACACTGAAGCTTTCTTT. Protein: CASSQQGNTEAFF.

This sequence joins TRBV15 and TRBJ1-2, with TRBD1 matching over 9 bases. CDR3 length: 16 residues. V was pared by 1 base and J by 5 bases, with 8 bases of the junction left unmatched. The germline V gene has CDR1 LNHNV and CDR2 YYDKDF (reference sequence). As DNA, the CDR3 is TGTGCCACCAGCAGAGGGTTAGAGGACAGGGGTTATGGCTACACCTTC. Its translation: CATSRGLEDRGYGYTF.

In its sample, this clone was seen once. V gene TRBV7-2 combines with J gene TRBJ2-3; the D is unclear. CDR1 is SGHTA and CDR2 is FQGNSA in the germline V gene. The CDR3 contains 15 residues. V was shortened by 4 bases and J by 0 bases, with 11 bases between the two germline ends. In DNA form, the CDR3 reads TGTGCCAGCAGCTCCGCTAGTTTTAGCACAGATACGCAGTATTTT. Translated: CASSSASFSTDTQYF.

This clone came up once. V usage is TRBV9 and J usage is TRBJ1-2; D gene uncertain. Trimming shortened V by 0 bases and J by 0 bases, and 6 bases separated the two germline ends. There are 14 residues in the CDR3. Germline V gene lookup returns CDR1 SGDLS and CDR2 YYNGEE. The CDR3 reads CASSVDTTNYGYTF. CDR3 nucleotides: TGTGCCAGCAGCGTAGACACGACTAACTATGGCTACACCTTC.

This clone was seen a handful of times. This chain's CDR3 is CASSLSVTGPFF. CDR3 bases: TGTGCCAGCAGCTTGTCAGTGACAGGACCGTTCTTC. V gene TRBV5-6 combines with J gene TRBJ2-1; maybe TRBD1 (6 bases). The V gene's germline CDR1 is SGHDT and CDR2 YYEEEE. V was cut by 1 base and J by 15 bases, with 14 bases left in between. CDR3 length equals 12 residues.

J is TRBJ2-1 and V is TRBV25-1; a weak D match, TRBD2 (6 bases). This CDR3 region has 11 residues. Germline CDR1 is MGHDK and CDR2 is SYGVNS. Trimming removed 4 bases at V and 10 bases at J, with 8 bases between. The CDR3 region is CASSGGGEQFF. CDR3 sequence (DNA): TGTGCCAGCAGTGGGGGAGGCGAGCAGTTCTTC.

This chain joins TRBV14 and TRBJ2-7; 13 nucleotides agree with TRBD2. Germline trimming cut 0 bases from V and 7 bases from J; bases unmatched to any gene: 15. The CDR3 runs to 19 residues. Germline CDR1 SGHDN, CDR2 FVKESK. The CDR3 nucleotides are TGTGCCAGCAGCCAAGACTGGACTAGCGGGAGACTCTACCCAGCGGAGCAGTACTTC. Translated, it gives CASSQDWTSGRLYPAEQYF.

The chain employs TRBV7-3 and TRBJ2-2, with D tentatively TRBD2 (5 bases). Germline V gene data show CDR1 as SGHTA and CDR2 as FQGTGA. The ends were cut back, 5 bases at V and 6 bases at J, with 10 bases in the middle. CDR3 size: 13 residues. The chain's CDR3 is CASSGRRAGELFF. The CDR3 nucleotides are TGTGCCAGCAGCGGAAGGCGGGCCGGGGAGCTGTTTTTT. The full variable domain, in which reference TRBV7-3 and TRBJ2-2 provide the parts outside the CDR3, is GAGVSQTPSNKVTEKGKYVELRCDPISGHTALYWYRQSLGQGPEFLIYFQGTGAADDSGLPNDRFFAVRPEGSVSTLKIQRTERGDSAVYLCASSGRRAGELFFGEGSRLTVL.

The CDR3, as DNA: TGTGCCAGCAGATCAGCGGGTATTACTATTCCCTACGAGCAGTACTTC. Protein product: CASRSAGITIPYEQYF. This chain links TRBV28 with TRBJ2-7; D perhaps matches TRBD2 (6 bases). There are 16 residues in the CDR3. Germline CDR1 reads MDHEN; CDR2 reads SYDVKM. V was pared by 6 bases and J by 2 bases, with 20 bases between.

The CDR3 DNA is TGTGCCAGCAGTGCAGGGACAGAACGATTGACCCAGTACTTC. Amino acid sequence: CASSAGTERLTQYF. The chain combines TRBV6-5 with TRBJ2-5; 7 bases fit TRBD1. Trimming cost V 5 bases and J 7 bases; bases outside gene matches: 10. The CDR3 consists of 14 residues. The germline gives CDR1 MNHEY, CDR2 SVGAGI.

The chain employs TRBV28 and TRBJ1-2; no clear D. CDR1 and CDR2 from the germline V gene are MDHEN and SYDVKM. The CDR3 runs to 10 residues. V was cut by 4 bases and J by 13 bases, with 10 bases left in between. CDR3 loop: CASSSRFSTF. In nucleotides, the CDR3 is TGTGCCAGCAGTTCCAGGTTTTCCACCTTC.

This chain uses TRBV15 with TRBJ1-6; 7 bases align to TRBD1. The CDR3 is made up of 19 amino acids. With 0 bases clipped from V and 10 bases from J, the junction kept 18 bases outside the gene matches. Germline lookup yields CDR1 LNHNV and CDR2 YYDKDF (reference sequence). This CDR3 is CATSRDFSPRGREGSPLHF. The CDR3 DNA follows: TGTGCCACCAGCAGAGATTTCTCTCCGAGGGGGCGCGAGGGGTCACCCCTCCACTTT.

This rearrangement joins TRBV18 to TRBJ2-5; unclear D gene. The germline gives CDR1 KGHSH, CDR2 LQKENI. The ends were cut back, 6 bases at V and 2 bases at J, with 16 bases in the middle. This CDR3 is 15 amino acids long. CDR3 residues: CASSIHPPTQETQYF. The DNA of the CDR3 is TGTGCCAGCTCTATTCACCCGCCCACACAAGAGACCCAGTACTTC.

This clone has just a few counts. The rearrangement joins TRBV25-1 to TRBJ2-5, with a possible D match to TRBD2 (5 bases). The CDR3 totals 15 residues. Per germline, CDR1 MGHDK and CDR2 SYGVNS. V dropped 1 base and J dropped 1 base, with 10 bases sitting between them. CDR3 in amino acids: CASSELLGPQETQYF. The CDR3 nucleotides read TGTGCCAGCAGTGAATTACTAGGACCCCAAGAGACCCAGTACTTC.

Turning to this clone: Mismatch with germline at one junction end may stem from a read error. The V gene is TRBV7-9, the J gene TRBJ1-4; no firm D call. The CDR3 spans 16 residues. Germline CDR1 is SEHNR and CDR2 is FQNEAQ (reference sequence). The DNA for the CDR3 is TGTTCCAGCAGCTTAGGAATCGGGGAAACTAATGAAAAACTGTTTTTT. The encoded protein is CSSSLGIGETNEKLFF.

As for this clone: The junction shows a germline mismatch at one end, possibly a read error. The rearrangement links TRBV7-3 to TRBJ2-7; TRBD2 agrees at 7 bases. The germline gives CDR1 SGHTA, CDR2 FQGTGA. CDR3 length: 10 residues. The chain's CDR3 is CASSSPGGEF. DNA of the CDR3: TGTGCCAGCAGCTCCCCGGGAGGTGAATTC. The complete variable domain, with remaining parts taken from reference TRBV7-3 and TRBJ2-7, reads GAGVSQTPSNKVTEKGKYVELRCDPISGHTALYWYRQSLGQGPEFLIYFQGTGAADDSGLPNDRFFAVRPEGSVSTLKIQRTERGDSAVYLCASSSPGGEFGPGTRLTVT.